Below, 17 T cell receptor beta chains from the same sample are listed, as sequenced in a study of blood T cell repertoires in COVID-19. The repertoire was sequenced with immunoSEQ multiplex PCR; TCRdb's copy has only in-frame clones and lacks some. Of about 310,000 clones listed, roughly 87% are singletons. The sequencing input was peripheral blood. These receptors all come from a man younger than 35 with active or convalescent COVID-19.

The rearrangement links TRBV24-1 to TRBJ2-1; D possibly corresponds to TRBD1 (6 bases). CDR3 length: 15 residues. Deletions cut 3 bases from V and 7 bases from J, with 15 bases between. The germline V gene encodes CDR1 KGHDR and CDR2 SFDVKD. The DNA for the CDR3 is TGTGCCACCAGTGATCCCGCCTATACAGGGAATGAGCAGTTCTTC. Encoded protein: CATSDPAYTGNEQFF.

The CDR3 nucleotides are TGTGCCAGTAGTATAAACCGGGACAACAATCAGCCCCAGCATTTT. Translated: CASSINRDNNQPQHF. J is TRBJ1-5 and V is TRBV19, with D tentatively TRBD1 (6 bases). V was clipped by 2 bases and J by 3 bases, with 11 bases between them. There are 15 residues in the CDR3. The germline V gene encodes CDR1 LNHDA and CDR2 SQIVND (reference sequence).

This rearrangement joins TRBV9 to TRBJ2-3; D gene unclear. V was clipped by 4 bases and J by 3 bases, with 12 bases between them. Germline V gene lookup returns CDR1 SGDLS and CDR2 YYNGEE. This CDR3 contains 14 residues. The CDR3 spells CASSPPSYTDTQYF. CDR3 nucleotides: TGTGCCAGCAGCCCCCCTTCCTATACAGATACGCAGTATTTT.

This clone was detected once. The rearrangement links TRBV18 to TRBJ1-3; the match to TRBD1 covers 12 bases. CDR3 size: 16 residues. J lost 0 bases, V lost 4 bases, and 1 base had no gene match. Germline V gene data show CDR1 as KGHSH and CDR2 as LQKENI. Written as DNA, the CDR3 is TGTGCCAGCTCACGGGACAGGGGGCTCTCTGGAAACACCATATATTTT. Residues: CASSRDRGLSGNTIYF.

This clone has a single count. Other DNA sequences of this sample code for an identical CDR3. CDR3 DNA sequence: TGTGCCAGCAGTTTACGTGGTGACGGGAGACTATCTTACAATGAGCAGTTCTTC. Protein: CASSLRGDGRLSYNEQFF. The gene calls are TRBV27 and TRBJ2-1, with a tentative D call TRBD2 (6 bases). The CDR3 covers 18 residues. Germline lookup yields CDR1 MNHEY and CDR2 SMNVEV (reference sequence). V was clipped by 2 bases and J by 4 bases, with 21 bases between them.

V and J are TRBV5-6 and TRBJ1-1; D is ambiguous. The CDR3 has 15 amino acids. V was clipped by 4 bases and J by 0 bases, with 13 bases between them. CDR1 SGHDT and CDR2 YYEEEE come from the germline V gene. CDR3 DNA sequence: TGTGCCAGCAGCAGCACAGTAATCCTGAACACTGAAGCTTTCTTT. Its translation is CASSSTVILNTEAFF.

The gene calls are TRBV4-3 and TRBJ1-1; D is undetermined. The CDR3 has 14 amino acids. The V gene's germline CDR1 is LGHNA and CDR2 YSLEER. The germline V and J ends were trimmed by 4 bases and 1 base, with 10 bases remaining between them. CDR3 nucleotide sequence: TGCGCCAGCAGCCTTGACTCGGGGAACACTGAAGCTTTCTTT. This encodes CASSLDSGNTEAFF.

V is TRBV9 and J is TRBJ2-7; 7 bases are shared with TRBD1. CDR3 size: 12 residues. Germline V gene lookup returns CDR1 SGDLS and CDR2 YYNGEE. The V and J ends lost 3 bases and 4 bases, in that order; junction bases with no gene match: 1. The CDR3 loop is CASSAQGYEQYF. The CDR3 DNA is TGTGCCAGCAGCGCACAGGGGTACGAGCAGTACTTC.

This clone appeared once. V and J are TRBV4-1 and TRBJ2-1, with 9 bases fitting TRBD2. The CDR3 has 18 amino acids. CDR1 and CDR2 from the germline V gene are MGHRA and YSYEKL. V trimming: 3 bases; J trimming: 5 bases; junction bases outside the gene matches: 14. Here the CDR3 DNA reads TGCGCCAGCAGCCAGTTACCCGCGGGTAGCGGGGGTAACAATGAGCAGTTCTTC. Translation gives CASSQLPAGSGGNNEQFF.

The V and J genes are TRBV6-1 and TRBJ1-5; 8 bases map to TRBD1. V gave up 2 bases and J gave up 7 bases; unmatched junction bases: 4. Germline CDR1 MNHNS, CDR2 SASEGT. The CDR3 extends over 14 amino acids. This chain's CDR3 is CASSETGGLQPQHF. The CDR3 nucleotides are TGTGCCAGCAGTGAAACAGGGGGTCTGCAGCCCCAGCATTTT.

The V call is TRBV11-2, the J call TRBJ2-1; D gene unclear. Per the germline V gene, CDR1 is SGHAT and CDR2 is FQNNGV. The CDR3 consists of 11 residues. V gave up 3 bases and J gave up 9 bases, with 6 bases separating them. The DNA for the CDR3 is TGTGCCAGCAGCTTTAATCGTGAGCAGTTCTTC. Amino acids: CASSFNREQFF.

This clone was counted a few times. The gene calls are TRBV7-3 and TRBJ2-7; 7 bases agree with TRBD2. The ends lost 0 bases at V and 5 bases at J; junction bases unmatched: 4. This CDR3 has 14 amino acids. The germline V gene has CDR1 SGHTA and CDR2 FQGTGA. This chain's CDR3 is CASSLTAGVHEQYF. In nucleotides, the CDR3 is TGTGCCAGCAGCTTAACTGCGGGAGTTCACGAGCAGTACTTC. Combining the CDR3 with reference TRBV7-3 and TRBJ2-7 gives the whole variable domain GAGVSQTPSNKVTEKGKYVELRCDPISGHTALYWYRQSLGQGPEFLIYFQGTGAADDSGLPNDRFFAVRPEGSVSTLKIQRTERGDSAVYLCASSLTAGVHEQYFGPGTRLTVT.

The chain carries TRBV19 and TRBJ1-2; maybe TRBD1 (5 bases). The CDR3 is made up of 14 amino acids. Germline loops: CDR1 LNHDA, CDR2 SQIVND (reference sequence). Trimming pared 3 bases from V and 6 bases from J, leaving 14 bases between. The CDR3 DNA follows: TGTGCCAGTAGTATGACGGTGCGGGGCCATGGCTACACCTTC. Translation gives CASSMTVRGHGYTF.

V and J are TRBV4-1 and TRBJ1-3; the D gene is possibly TRBD1 (6 bases). This CDR3 contains 15 residues. V shed 0 bases and J shed 7 bases, with 13 bases lying between them. The germline CDR1 and CDR2 sequences are MGHRA and YSYEKL. CDR3 protein: CASSQDPGAFNTIYF. In DNA, the CDR3 is TGCGCCAGCAGCCAAGATCCAGGGGCATTTAACACCATATATTTT.

The V gene is TRBV3-1 (or the pseudogene TRBV3-2), the J gene TRBJ2-4, with D perhaps TRBD2 (6 bases). The V end lost 4 bases, the J end lost 4 bases, and 17 bases lay between the germline ends. Germline V gene sequence: CDR1 LGHDT, CDR2 YNNKEL (reference sequence). The CDR3 sequence is 16 residues long. The CDR3 DNA sequence: TGTGCCAGCAGCCCACAATTCCGGGACTCGAAAAACATTCAGTACTTC. It is translated as CASSPQFRDSKNIQYF.

The CDR3 spells CATSRVAGGIYTEAFF. The CDR3, as DNA: TGTGCCACCAGCAGAGTGGCAGGGGGCATTTACACTGAAGCTTTCTTT. The V gene is TRBV15, the J gene TRBJ1-1, with TRBD1 identical over 8 bases. CDR3 length equals 16 residues. Unmatched junction bases numbered 7, after V lost 1 base and J lost 3 bases. CDR1 is LNHNV and CDR2 is YYDKDF in the germline V gene (reference sequence).

V gene TRBV3-1 (or the pseudogene TRBV3-2) combines with J gene TRBJ1-1; D is possibly TRBD1 (5 bases). Per the germline V gene, CDR1 is LGHDT and CDR2 is YNNKEL (reference sequence). V gave up 4 bases and J gave up 7 bases, with 22 bases separating them. This CDR3 region has 16 residues. CDR3 nucleotide sequence: TGTGCCAGCAGCCCACTTTCGCGGAGGGGTTCGGGTGAAGCTTTCTTT. As protein: CASSPLSRRGSGEAFF.